Presented here are 30 T cell receptor beta chains from one specimen sequenced in a study of T cell repertoires in cytomegalovirus infection. The antigens these receptors bind are not known. Each CDR3 protein gets one entry after TCRdb re-called the reads with MiXCR. Here the sample spans more than 5,000 distinct CDR3 sequences, approximately 58% being singletons. Material for sequencing was PBMCs, sequenced either directly or after in vitro stimulation (not recorded which). All receptors derive from a human donor in good health (CMV status not recorded). Some clones in this sample may be carry-over from other donors' samples.

This chain links TRBV7-6 with TRBJ2-7, with TRBD1 identical over 8 bases. The CDR3 consists of 14 residues. V shed 5 bases and J 7 bases; nucleotides not matched to a gene: 10. Germline CDR1 SGHVS, CDR2 FNYEAQ. CDR3 protein: CASSRTGSSNEQYF. The CDR3 coding sequence is TGTGCCAGCAGCCGGACAGGGAGTTCCAATGAGCAGTACTTC.

This clonotype was detected only a few times. An end of the junction does not agree with germline; a read error may underlie this. The chain employs TRBV9 and TRBJ2-1, with a possible D match to TRBD2 (5 bases). This CDR3 has 15 residues. CDR1 is SGDLS and CDR2 is YYNGEE in the germline V gene. CDR3 region: CASSVGAITTNEQFF. In DNA form, the CDR3 reads TGTGCCAGCAGCGTAGGCGCCATAACGACTAATGAACAGTTCTTC.

This clonotype was observed a handful of times. The gene calls are TRBV7-2 and TRBJ2-5; perhaps TRBD2 as D (5 bases). The V and J ends lost 2 bases and 5 bases respectively, with 27 bases between them. The length of the CDR3 is 19 residues. Germline V gene sequence: CDR1 SGHTA, CDR2 FQGNSA. The CDR3 loop reads CASSLRGASCIPEGETQYF. DNA of the CDR3: TGTGCCAGCAGCTTAAGAGGAGCTAGCTGTATACCCGAAGGGGAGACCCAGTACTTC.

A remark on this clonotype: An end of the junction differs from the germline gene, which may be a read error. The chain carries TRBV7-8 and TRBJ2-7; weak D call: TRBD1 (6 bases). Germline V gives CDR1 SGHVS, CDR2 FQNEAQ. The CDR3 loop spans 14 amino acids. CDR3 loop: CSSRWDTPGDETYF. The CDR3 DNA follows: TGTTCCAGCAGATGGGACACCCCTGGCGACGAGACGTACTTC.

This clonotype was picked up many times. The chain joins TRBV6-1 to TRBJ2-1; no reliable D call. The V end lost 7 bases, the J end lost 0 bases, and 16 bases lay between the germline ends. The CDR3 loop spans 16 amino acids. In germline, CDR1 is MNHNS, CDR2 SASEGT. The CDR3 loop reads CASTPGQIDSYNEQFF. The CDR3, as DNA: TGTGCCAGCACCCCCGGCCAGATAGACTCCTACAATGAGCAGTTCTTC.

A word on this clonotype: Since the CDR3 does not end with the conserved phenylalanine or tryptophan, this likely comes from a read error. The chain joins TRBV28 to TRBJ1-4; 7 nucleotides match TRBD1. Germline CDR1 and CDR2: MDHEN and SYDVKM. V gave up 10 bases and J gave up 10 bases; unmatched junction bases: 27. This CDR3 has 18 residues. This CDR3 is CAISPPTGWLPAWGKLFL. CDR3 nucleotide sequence: TGTGCCATCAGCCCCCCGACAGGGTGGCTCCCTGCCTGGGGAAAACTGTTTTTG.

The chain joins TRBV12-3 or TRBV12-4 to TRBJ1-1; 7 bases fit TRBD1. The V and J ends lost 7 bases and 6 bases, in that order; junction bases with no gene match: 11. There are 14 residues in the CDR3. The chain's CDR3 is CASTKGGLRAEAFF. The CDR3 DNA sequence: TGTGCCAGCACCAAAGGGGGCTTAAGGGCTGAAGCTTTCTTT.

Points on this clonotype: Given the absence of the conserved phenylalanine or tryptophan at the CDR3 end, a read error is likely. The DNA is omitted, as the CDR3 cannot be located on it reliably, and the CDR3 follows TCRdb's listing. The chain recombines TRBV11-3 with TRBJ2-1. Germline V lookup: CDR1 SGHNT, CDR2 YENEEA. With termini counted, the CDR3 has 12 amino acids. CDR3 sequence: CASSGWDKEQLL.

Note on this clonotype: At one of its ends the junction is not consistent with the germline gene, which may arise from a read error. V usage is TRBV7-2 and J usage is TRBJ1-5; D unresolved. Germline V gene lookup returns CDR1 SGHTA and CDR2 FQGNSA. The CDR3 length is 15 residues. CDR3 region: CDSCPGPASNQSQHF. For the CDR3, the DNA is TGTGACAGCTGCCCCGGGCCAGCTAGCAATCAGTCCCAGCATTTT.

A note on this clonotype: The junction departs from the called germline gene at one end, perhaps through a read error. V gene TRBV6-5 combines with J gene TRBJ1-5; 7 bases fit TRBD1. The CDR3 runs 14 residues. The germline CDR1 and CDR2 sequences are MNHEY and SVGAGI. This CDR3 reads CARRMGQKNHPNHF. CDR3 in DNA: TGTGCCCGCAGAATGGGACAGAAGAATCATCCCAATCATTTT.

This clonotype rates as hyperexpanded. The CDR3 DNA reads TGTGCCAGCACTCCCACCCAACTAGACTACGAGCAGTACTTC. Translating it yields CASTPTQLDYEQYF. The chain recombines TRBV28 with TRBJ2-7; D possibly corresponds to TRBD2 (5 bases). Trimming took 7 bases from V and 3 from J, leaving 16 bases between them. Looked up from germline, CDR1 is MDHEN and CDR2 is SYDVKM. This CDR3 contains 14 residues.

For this clonotype: The junction departs from germline at one end; a sequencing error may be responsible. The V and J genes are TRBV6-2 or TRBV6-3 and TRBJ2-7; no clear D. The CDR3 is made up of 12 amino acids. Germline CDR1 is MNHEY and CDR2 is SVGEGT. Written as DNA, the CDR3 is TGTTCCAGCAGTTACCCCCCCCCCGAGACGTACTTC. The encoded protein is CSSSYPPPETYF.

This sequence joins TRBV27 and TRBJ2-1, with 8 bases that match TRBD2. This CDR3 region has 19 residues. CDR1 and CDR2 from the germline V gene are MNHEY and SMNVEV (reference sequence). V lost 6 bases and J lost 0; bases outside the gene matches: 16. The CDR3 is CASSPLADVKMSSYNEQFF. In DNA form, the CDR3 reads TGTGCCAGCAGCCCACTAGCGGATGTAAAGATGAGCTCCTACAATGAGCAGTTCTTC.

This clonotype was counted at least ten times. V gene TRBV7-8 combines with J gene TRBJ2-7; maybe TRBD1 (6 bases). Germline values: CDR1 SGHVS, CDR2 FQNEAQ. V was shortened by 8 bases and J by 5 bases, with 16 bases between the two germline ends. The CDR3 sequence is 13 residues long. For the CDR3, the DNA is TGTGCCAGCTGGGACACCCCTGGCGACGAGCAGTACTTC. It yields the protein CASWDTPGDEQYF.

In its sample, this clonotype is medium-sized. The V gene is TRBV4-2, the J gene TRBJ1-2, with TRBD1 identical over 8 bases. CDR1 is LGHNA and CDR2 is YNFKEQ in the germline V gene. This CDR3 has 23 residues. V dropped 1 base and J dropped 2; count of bases not matched to a gene: 27. The CDR3 DNA is TGTGCCAGCAGCCAAGCAGGGGTGGACAGGGTCGAACTAATCCTAAAGCTAAACTATGGCTACACCTTC. Its translation: CASSQAGVDRVELILKLNYGYTF.

At least ten counts were recorded for this clonotype. This chain joins TRBV7-3 and TRBJ2-1; TRBD2 matches 8 bases. The V and J ends lost 4 bases and 4 bases, in that order; junction bases with no gene match: 6. The germline V gene has CDR1 SGHTA and CDR2 FQGTGA. The CDR3 sequence is 15 residues long. DNA of the CDR3: TGTGCCAGCAGCTCCAGACTAGCGCGATACAATGAGCAGTTCTTC. Translating gives CASSSRLARYNEQFF.

Here the CDR3 DNA reads TGTGCCATCAGTGAGTCTCGAGACAATGAGCAGTTCTTC. Translation gives CAISESRDNEQFF. The chain carries TRBV10-3 and TRBJ2-1; D unresolved. V was shortened by 0 bases and J by 5 bases, with 5 bases between the two germline ends. The CDR3 has 13 amino acids. In germline, CDR1 is ENHRY, CDR2 SYGVKD.

This clonotype was seen a single time. Germline is not matched at one junction end, which may reflect a read error. The chain has TRBV7-6 and TRBJ2-3; 9 nucleotides match TRBD2. The CDR3 runs to 14 residues. The germline V gene has CDR1 SGHVS and CDR2 FNYEAQ. CDR3 in amino acids: CASCLAGDADTQYF. As DNA, the CDR3 is TGTGCCAGCTGCTTAGCGGGAGATGCAGATACGCAGTATTTT.

This clonotype was counted once. In this CDR3 the conserved last residue, phenylalanine or tryptophan, is missing, so a read error is likely. V gene TRBV7-8 combines with J gene TRBJ2-7; D possibly uses TRBD1 or TRBD2 (5 bases each). Trimming removed 4 bases at V and 6 bases at J, with 16 bases between. The CDR3 is made up of 14 amino acids. The germline CDR1 and CDR2 sequences are SGHVS and FQNEAQ. The CDR3 region has the DNA TGTGCCAGCAGCTGGGACCCCCCTTGCTCCGAGCAGTACTTA. Translating gives CASSWDPPCSEQYL.

This clonotype was observed a handful of times. The chain couples TRBV7-2 to TRBJ2-5; D possibly matches TRBD1 or TRBD2 (5 bases each). Germline V gene lookup returns CDR1 SGHTA and CDR2 FQGNSA. Trimming pared 2 bases from V and 9 bases from J, leaving 31 bases between. The CDR3 has 19 amino acids. CDR3 sequence (DNA): TGTGCCAGCAGCTTAAGAGGAGCTAGCTGTAGACCCGAAGGGGAGCCCCAGTACTTC. This gives the protein CASSLRGASCRPEGEPQYF.

On this clonotype itself: The missing conserved phenylalanine or tryptophan at the end of this CDR3 makes a read error likely. The chain combines TRBV28 with TRBJ1-5; D is unresolved. Germline V CDR1 and CDR2: MDHEN, SYDVKM. Trimming removed 10 bases from V and 0 bases from J, with 13 bases in between. This CDR3 region has 14 residues. The CDR3 DNA is TGTGCCATCCAGTCAGCTTATAGCAATCAGCCCCAGCATTTG. This gives the protein CAIQSAYSNQPQHL.

The chain combines TRBV7-8 with TRBJ2-7; the D gene is possibly TRBD1 (6 bases). CDR1 and CDR2 (germline): SGHVS, FQNEAQ. CDR3 length: 14 residues. The CDR3 reads CARSWDIPCDEQYV. The CDR3 nucleotides read TGTGCCAGAAGCTGGGACATACCTTGCGACGAGCAGTACGTC.

This chain connects TRBV7-9 to TRBJ2-3; 7 nucleotides align to TRBD2. Germline trimming cut 5 bases from V and 2 bases from J; bases unmatched to any gene: 10. This CDR3 has 16 amino acids. Looked up from germline, CDR1 is SEHNR and CDR2 is FQNEAQ (reference sequence). The CDR3 DNA sequence: TGTGCCAGCAGCCCCAGGCGGCTAGCGGTCACAGATACGCAGTATTTT. It codes for CASSPRRLAVTDTQYF.

This chain links TRBV20-1 with TRBJ2-1; no clear D. The ends were cut back, 0 bases at V and 6 bases at J, with 15 bases in the middle. The length of the CDR3 is 15 residues. CDR1 is DFQATT and CDR2 is SNEGSKA in the germline V gene (reference sequence). The CDR3 nucleotides read TGCAGTGCTAGAGATGGCCAGTTACGGTCCAATGAGCAGTTCTTC. Its protein is CSARDGQLRSNEQFF.

The chain links TRBV2 to TRBJ2-5; 11 bases are a match to TRBD1. Germline CDR1 SNHLY, CDR2 FYNNEI. The V and J ends lost 3 bases and 6 bases, in that order; junction bases with no gene match: 6. The CDR3 covers 15 residues. The CDR3, as DNA: TGTGCCAGCAGTGAGAGGACAGGGGGCTGGAAGACCCAGTACTTC. Its translation: CASSERTGGWKTQYF.

The chain links TRBV28 to TRBJ2-7; perhaps TRBD2 as D (5 bases). Germline CDR1 is MDHEN and CDR2 is SYDVKM. This CDR3 contains 14 residues. Trimming took 7 bases from V and 13 from J, leaving 26 bases between them. Written as DNA, the CDR3 is TGTGCCAGCACTACCACCCAACTAGACTACGATCACTACTTC. Its translation is CASTTTQLDYDHYF.

Concerning this clonotype itself: The junction departs from the called germline gene at one end, perhaps through a read error. The chain links TRBV19 to TRBJ2-7; 9 bases match TRBD2. In germline, CDR1 is LNHDA, CDR2 SQIVND (reference sequence). The CDR3 sequence is 14 residues long. The CDR3 loop is CASIIAGVAYDHYF. Written as DNA, the CDR3 is TGTGCCAGTATTATAGCGGGAGTAGCCTACGATCATTACTTC.

This clonotype was seen ten or more times. The chain has TRBV25-1 and TRBJ2-7; D remains unclear. The CDR3 has 12 residues. V lost 11 bases and J lost 2, with 13 bases in between. Looked up from germline, CDR1 is MGHDK and CDR2 is SYGVNS. The CDR3 coding sequence is TGTGCCGTCGCCTCTGGGGCCTACGAGCAGTACTTC. Amino acid sequence: CAVASGAYEQYF.

This clonotype has ten or more counts. The V call is TRBV5-5, the J call TRBJ2-7, with a weak D call TRBD2 (6 bases). CDR1 SGHKS and CDR2 YYEKEE come from the germline V gene (reference sequence). The CDR3 sequence is 14 residues long. Trimming took off 1 base at V and 3 bases at J, with 11 bases between the two ends. This CDR3 reads CASSLFGSLYEQYF. CDR3 DNA: TGTGCCAGCAGCTTGTTCGGGAGTCTCTACGAGCAGTACTTC.

In regard to this clonotype: One junction end does not reproduce the germline sequence, and a read error may be involved. The chain is built from TRBV7-2 and TRBJ2-5; 10 bases line up with TRBD2. The CDR3 length is 19 residues. CDR1 SGHTA and CDR2 FQGNSA come from the germline V gene. The CDR3 spells CASGLRGASGRPEGETQYF. The CDR3 nucleotides read TGTGCCAGTGGCTTAAGAGGAGCTAGCGGGAGACCCGAAGGGGAGACGCAGTACTTC.